This TCR beta chain was obtained from a study of response to subunit inactivated influenza vaccine. Study-level findings and limits: The authors put forward the suggestion that each seasonal influenza vaccination may bring in only a limited number of new T cells.

TCRdb passed the RT-PCR reads through MiXCR, listing each CDR3 protein once. The sample holds about 520,000 distinct CDR3 sequences, approximately 24% seen once. Comment on this clonotype: Its antigen is undetermined.

V dropped 4 bases and J dropped 4 bases, with 17 bases sitting between them. This CDR3 is built from 16 residues. Germline V lookup: CDR1 LGHNA, CDR2 YSLEER. The TCR was taken from a man over 45 who received an inactivated influenza vaccine. This chain joins TRBV4-3 and TRBJ2-1; D perhaps matches TRBD2 (5 bases). Sample: CD4+ T cells sorted from PBMCs, taken 5 to 6 days after vaccination. The CDR3 coding sequence is TGCGCCAGCAGCCTATCGTTCCGGGGAAGTTACAATGAGCAGTTCTTC. Amino acid sequence: CASSLSFRGSYNEQFF.